One and the same sample provided the 5 T cell receptor beta chains below, sequenced in a study of T-cell memory formation after mild COVID-19. TCRdb reanalysed the 5' RACE reads using MiXCR and keeps one entry per CDR3 protein. The table has about 320,000 distinct CDR3 sequences, approximately 15% seen once. The sample comprised PBMCs or a T cell subset sorted from them (not recorded which). Every receptor here comes from a man aged 18 to 35 who had mild COVID-19 (a few samples of this study predate the infection). Cell type and time point are not known.

This chain connects TRBV4-3 to TRBJ1-2; D might be TRBD1 (6 bases). The CDR3 runs 15 residues. V was cut by 7 bases and J by 0 bases, with 15 bases left in between. The germline CDR1 and CDR2 sequences are LGHNA and YSLEER. CDR3: CASIPHGQPNYGYTF. The CDR3 nucleotides are TGCGCCAGCATACCCCACGGACAGCCTAACTATGGCTACACCTTC.

This clonotype appeared many times. The chain recombines TRBV7-3 with TRBJ1-1, with D possibly matching TRBD1 (6 bases). Germline V gene data show CDR1 as SGHTA and CDR2 as FQGTGA. The CDR3 is made up of 15 amino acids. V lost 0 bases to trimming and J lost 1 base, with 9 bases between them. The CDR3 spells CASSLTGAGNTEAFF. The CDR3 DNA is TGTGCCAGCAGCTTAACGGGGGCAGGGAACACTGAAGCTTTCTTT.

This clonotype was recorded at least ten times. This sequence joins TRBV7-8 and TRBJ2-5, with a weak D call TRBD2 (5 bases). Germline V gene lookup returns CDR1 SGHVS and CDR2 FQNEAQ. V gave up 5 bases and J gave up 5 bases, with 12 bases separating them. The CDR3 loop spans 13 amino acids. Here the CDR3 reads CASSPTSGETQYF. For the CDR3, the DNA is TGTGCCAGCAGCCCAACTAGTGGTGAGACCCAGTACTTC.

The chain joins TRBV24-1 to TRBJ1-5; 7 bases agree with TRBD1. Germline CDR1 KGHDR, CDR2 SFDVKD. Germline trimming cut 2 bases from V and 5 bases from J; bases unmatched to any gene: 8. The CDR3 is 16 residues long. In DNA form, the CDR3 reads TGTGCCACCAGTGATTCGGGGGAGGGGGCCTATCAGCCCCAGCATTTT. Protein product: CATSDSGEGAYQPQHF.

This clonotype has more than one count but fewer than ten. The gene calls are TRBV7-9 and TRBJ2-1; weak D call: TRBD2 (5 bases). The CDR3 covers 12 residues. Germline-derived CDR1 and CDR2 are SEHNR and FQNEAQ (reference sequence). The ends were cut back, 5 bases at V and 6 bases at J, with 8 bases in the middle. CDR3 region: CASSPDFNEQFF. CDR3 coding DNA: TGTGCCAGCAGCCCGGACTTCAATGAGCAGTTCTTC.